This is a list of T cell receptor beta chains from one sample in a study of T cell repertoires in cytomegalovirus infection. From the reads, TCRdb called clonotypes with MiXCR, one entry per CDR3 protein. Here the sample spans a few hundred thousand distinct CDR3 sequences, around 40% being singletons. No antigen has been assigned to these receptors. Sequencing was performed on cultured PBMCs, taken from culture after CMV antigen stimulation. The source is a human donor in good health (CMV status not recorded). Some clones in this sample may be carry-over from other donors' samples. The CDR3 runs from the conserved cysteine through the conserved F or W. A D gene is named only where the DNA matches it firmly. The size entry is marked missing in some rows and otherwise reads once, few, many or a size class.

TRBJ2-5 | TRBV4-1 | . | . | TGCGCCAGCAGCCGGATCGGTCGTGAGACCCAGTACTTC | CASSRIGRETQYF
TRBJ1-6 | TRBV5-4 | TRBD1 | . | TGTGCCAGCAGCTCTTTCGGGACAGGGACTTCACCCCTCCACTTT | CASSSFGTGTSPLHF
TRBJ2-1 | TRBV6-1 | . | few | TGTGCCAGCAGTCCAGAAGGACGCTCCTACAATGAGCAGTTCTTC | CASSPEGRSYNEQFF
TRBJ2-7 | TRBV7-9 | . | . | TGTGCCAGCACCATAGGGGGCGGGGGGACCTACGAGCAGTACTTC | CASTIGGGGTYEQYF
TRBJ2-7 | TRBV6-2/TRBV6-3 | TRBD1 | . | TGTGCCAGCAGTCGACAGGGTAAGGACGAGCAGTACTTC | CASSRQGKDEQYF
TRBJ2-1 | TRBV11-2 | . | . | TGTGCCAGCAGCAACATAGCTAACGAGAGGCATGAGCAGTTCTTC | CASSNIANERHEQFF
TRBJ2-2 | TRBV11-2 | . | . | TGTGCCAGCAGCTTAGTAATAGCCACCGGGGAGCTGTTTTTT | CASSLVIATGELFF
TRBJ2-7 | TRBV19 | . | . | TGTGCCAGTAGTAGGCAGGTCGGATCCTACGAGCAGTACTTC | CASSRQVGSYEQYF
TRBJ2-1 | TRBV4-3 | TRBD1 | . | TGCGCCAGCAGAAATTTGGGGCAGGGGGCGCGTAGCTCCTACAATGAGCAGTTCTTC | CASRNLGQGARSSYNEQFF
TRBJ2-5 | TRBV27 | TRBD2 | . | TGTGCCAGCAGTCACGGACTAGCGGGGGGTCCCGAGACCCAGTACTTC | CASSHGLAGGPETQYF
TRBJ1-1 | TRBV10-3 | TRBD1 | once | TGTGCCATCAGGGGGACAGGGAACACTGAAGCTTTCTTT | CAIRGTGNTEAFF
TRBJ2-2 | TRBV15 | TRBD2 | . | TGTGCCACCAGTTCGGGCGTACTAGCGGGGGGTGAGGACGGGGAGCTGTTTTTT | CATSSGVLAGGEDGELFF
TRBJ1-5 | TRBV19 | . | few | TGTGCCAGTAGTATAGAGCCTTCGGGCAATCAGCCCCAGCATTTT | CASSIEPSGNQPQHF
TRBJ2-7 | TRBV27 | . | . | TGTGCCAGCAGTGGGAGGAGAGGGTACGAGCAGTACTTC | CASSGRRGYEQYF
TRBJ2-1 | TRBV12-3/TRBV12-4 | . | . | TGTGCCAGCAGTCCTACCGGGCCGGACCGAAGGAGTGAGCAGTTCTTC | CASSPTGPDRRSEQFF
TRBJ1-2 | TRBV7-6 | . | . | TGTGCCAGCAGCCTCATTTGGAAGAGAGGCTACACCTTC | CASSLIWKRGYTF
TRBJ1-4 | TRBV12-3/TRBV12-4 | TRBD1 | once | TGTGCCAGCAGCGCCGGGACAGTGAGGGAAAAACTGTTTTTT | CASSAGTVREKLFF
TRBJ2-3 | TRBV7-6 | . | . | TGTGCCAGCAGCTTAGACCCCCCCCCAGATACGCAGTATTTT | CASSLDPPPDTQYF
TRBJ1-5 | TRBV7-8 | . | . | TGTGCCAGCAGCCAGTGGGCGAGGAATAGCAATCAGCCCCAGCATTTT | CASSQWARNSNQPQHF
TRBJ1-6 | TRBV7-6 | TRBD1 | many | TGTGCCAGCAGCCTACAGGGGTATTCACCCCTCCACTTT | CASSLQGYSPLHF
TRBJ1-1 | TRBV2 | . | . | TGTGCCAGCTGGACTGGGGGAGAAGCTTTCTTT | CASWTGGEAFF
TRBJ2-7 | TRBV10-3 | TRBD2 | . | TGTGCCACCGCCAGCGGGAGACACTACGAGCAGTACTTC | CATASGRHYEQYF
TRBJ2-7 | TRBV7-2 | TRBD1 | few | TGTGCCAGCAGCTTAACCGCCGGGACAGGGACCTACGAGCAGTACTTC | CASSLTAGTGTYEQYF
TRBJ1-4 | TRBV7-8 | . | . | TGTGCCAGCAGCCGCACAGCTGAAAAACTGTTTTTT | CASSRTAEKLFF
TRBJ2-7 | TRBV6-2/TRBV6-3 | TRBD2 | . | TGTGCCAGCATATCCTGGTTAGCGGGTCCCACCTCCTACGAGCAGTACTTC | CASISWLAGPTSYEQYF
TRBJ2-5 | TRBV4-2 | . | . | TGTGCCAGCAGCGCAGGACTAGCAGGGGGTCGGGAGACCCAGTACTTC | CASSAGLAGGRETQYF
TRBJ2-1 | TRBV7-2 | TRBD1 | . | TGTGCCAGCAGCTTAGGGGGGAGGACAGGGGAAATGGAGCAGTTCTTC | CASSLGGRTGEMEQFF
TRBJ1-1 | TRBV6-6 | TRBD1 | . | TGTGCCAGCACCGTCCCGGGACAGGGCCGAGGGACTGAAGCTTTCTTT | CASTVPGQGRGTEAFF
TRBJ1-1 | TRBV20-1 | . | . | TGCAGTGCTGCCCGGACAGCGAACACTGAAGCTTTCTTT | CSAARTANTEAFF
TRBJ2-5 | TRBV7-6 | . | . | TGTGCCAGCAGCTTAGTGGGCAGCTACAACCAAGAGACCCAGTACTTC | CASSLVGSYNQETQYF
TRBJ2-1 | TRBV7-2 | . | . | TGTGCCAGCAGCTTAGAGGGCAGGCCCCTAGATGAGCAGTTCTTC | CASSLEGRPLDEQFF